The 14 T cell receptor beta chains below come from one sample, sequenced in a study of T cells expressing NK-cell markers. TCRdb re-called the 5' RACE reads and catalogs CDR3 proteins one per entry, DNA excluded. The data show about 150,000 distinct CDR3 sequences, and the top ten clones hold 10% to 15%. The sequenced sample was blood T cells: a sorted CD56 or NKG2C T cell subset, CD4+ or CD8+ T cells, or bulk PBMC T cells (not recorded which). The receptors come from a man aged 18-30 years in good health.

V is TRBV20-1 and J is TRBJ2-7. Germline V lookup: CDR1 DFQATT, CDR2 SNEGSKA (reference sequence). The CDR3 consists of 13 residues. The CDR3 sequence is CSARGSPPYEQYF.

The chain has TRBV5-8 and TRBJ2-2; TCRdb returns TRBD1, unconfirmable since there is no DNA. Germline lookup yields CDR1 SGHTS and CDR2 YDEGEE. The CDR3 is 16 residues long. The CDR3 spells CASSDKPGRDTGELFF.

This chain's CDR3 is CSVDRENTGELFF. The chain has TRBV29-1 and TRBJ2-2; absent DNA, TCRdb's TRBD1 call cannot be checked. This CDR3 has 13 residues. Germline V gives CDR1 SQVTM, CDR2 ANQGSEA.

V is TRBV12-3 or TRBV12-4 and J is TRBJ2-5; TCRdb indicates TRBD1, and absent DNA this call remains unverified. This CDR3 spans 20 amino acids. CDR3 amino acids: CASSFQGPGQGGLGWETQYF.

This chain joins TRBV7-7 and TRBJ2-1; with no DNA, the TCRdb D assignment of TRBD2 cannot be verified. Germline V gene lookup returns CDR1 SSHAT and CDR2 FNYEAQ (reference sequence). The CDR3 is 16 residues long. CDR3 region: CASSRLSSGSRNEQFF.

The chain is built from TRBV28 and TRBJ2-7; absent DNA, TCRdb's TRBD1 call cannot be checked. In germline, CDR1 is MDHEN, CDR2 SYDVKM. This CDR3 contains 17 residues. The CDR3 region is CASSSTLNRGQIREQYF. The whole variable domain, remainder taken from reference TRBV28 and TRBJ2-7, is DVKVTQSSRYLVKRTGEKVFLECVQDMDHENMFWYRQDPGLGLRLIYFSYDVKMKEKGDIPEGYSVSREKKERFSLILESASTNQTSMYLCASSSTLNRGQIREQYFGPGTRLTVT.

The V and J genes are TRBV27 and TRBJ2-1. The germline gives CDR1 MNHEY, CDR2 SMNVEV (reference sequence). The CDR3 covers 15 residues. CDR3 residues: CASRPAGSSYNEQFF.

This rearrangement joins TRBV6-2 or TRBV6-3 to TRBJ2-2; the D call of TRBD2 rests on TCRdb alone, since no DNA is present to check it. This CDR3 contains 15 residues. CDR1 is MNHEY and CDR2 is SVGEGT in the germline V gene. The CDR3 loop reads CASSNRASNTGELFF.

The genes are TRBV20-1 and TRBJ1-1. This CDR3 is 11 amino acids long. Looked up from germline, CDR1 is DFQATT and CDR2 is SNEGSKA (reference sequence). The chain's CDR3 is CSANWGLEAFF.

The V and J genes are TRBV7-8 and TRBJ2-7; the D call from TCRdb, TRBD1, cannot be confirmed without DNA. The CDR3 is made up of 14 amino acids. Per the germline V gene, CDR1 is SGHVS and CDR2 is FQNEAQ. The CDR3 spells CASSSTGTAHEQYF.

The chain employs TRBV29-1 and TRBJ2-7. CDR1 is SQVTM and CDR2 is ANQGSEA in the germline V gene. The CDR3 runs to 12 residues. CDR3 in amino acids: CSVGGLPYEQYF.

The chain recombines TRBV12-3 or TRBV12-4 with TRBJ2-1; TCRdb calls TRBD1, which cannot be checked without DNA. The CDR3 extends over 15 amino acids. The CDR3 reads CASSRTGDFIHEQFF.

CDR3 protein: CASSPGQGAQETQYF. The V gene is TRBV5-1, the J gene TRBJ2-5; TCRdb proposes TRBD1, but this gene call is untestable without DNA. CDR1 SGHRS and CDR2 YFSETQ come from the germline V gene. The CDR3 contains 15 residues.

V is TRBV24-1 and J is TRBJ2-2. Germline CDR1 KGHDR, CDR2 SFDVKD. The CDR3 runs 14 residues. CDR3 region: CATSDPRDTGELFF.